This T cell receptor beta chain was profiled in a study of blood T cell repertoires in COVID-19. In the study overall: Spain, Italy and the United States supplied samples that represented acute and convalescent COVID-19. The cDNA or gDNA used as material had been derived from T cells, B-cell-depleted T cells, or PBMCs.

Sequencing was performed with immunoSEQ multiplex PCR; in TCRdb, only in-frame clones are kept and a portion is missing. Of about 88,000 clones detected, 85% to 95% appear once; the ten largest clones hold less than 2%. The CDR3 totals 13 residues. The trim removed 6 bases at V and 4 bases at J, leaving 4 bases unmatched. The germline V gene has CDR1 MNHEY and CDR2 SMNVEV (reference sequence). Material for sequencing was peripheral blood. The chain is built from TRBV27 and TRBJ2-5; 8 bases fit TRBD1. The receptor comes from a man between 60 and 70 years old with acute or convalescent COVID-19. The CDR3, as DNA: TGTGCCAGCAGATCGGGACAGGTAGAGACCCAGTACTTC. The encoded protein is CASRSGQVETQYF.